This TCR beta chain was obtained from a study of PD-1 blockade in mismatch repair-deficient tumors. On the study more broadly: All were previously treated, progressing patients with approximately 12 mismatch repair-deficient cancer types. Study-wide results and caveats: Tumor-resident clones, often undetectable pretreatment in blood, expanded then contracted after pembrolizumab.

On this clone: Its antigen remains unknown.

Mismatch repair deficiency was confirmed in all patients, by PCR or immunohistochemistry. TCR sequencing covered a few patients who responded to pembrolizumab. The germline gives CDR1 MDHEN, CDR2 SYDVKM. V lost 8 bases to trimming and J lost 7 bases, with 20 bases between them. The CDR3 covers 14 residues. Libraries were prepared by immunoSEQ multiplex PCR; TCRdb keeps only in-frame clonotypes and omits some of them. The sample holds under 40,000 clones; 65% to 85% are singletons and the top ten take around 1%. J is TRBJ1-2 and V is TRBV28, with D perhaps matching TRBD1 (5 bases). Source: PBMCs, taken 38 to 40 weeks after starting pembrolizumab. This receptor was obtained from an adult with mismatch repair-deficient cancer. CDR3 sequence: CASGSWGYDVGYTF. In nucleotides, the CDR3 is TGTGCCAGCGGTTCTTGGGGCTATGATGTTGGCTACACCTTC.